The sequence of this T cell receptor (beta chain) was determined in a study of shared clonotypes between healthy human individuals. The CDR3 contains 16 residues. V dropped 7 bases and J dropped 0; count of bases not matched to a gene: 4. Germline loops: CDR1 SNHLY, CDR2 FYNNEI. It was CD45RO-negative cells, positively selected for CCR7, that made up naive CD8 cells, with terminally differentiated effector memory CD45RA+ cells excluded. Produced via immunoSEQ multiplex PCR; TCRdb's table is partial and in-frame only. The sample shows under 1 million clones, nearly 95% of them seen only once. The sequence came from a man aged 25 to 40 in good health. V usage is TRBV2 and J usage is TRBJ2-1; 12 bases map to TRBD2. Sequenced: naive CD8+ T cells sorted from blood. CDR3 residues: CASTATSGSSYNEQFF. CDR3 DNA sequence: TGTGCCAGCACTGCGACTAGCGGGAGCTCCTACAATGAGCAGTTCTTC.